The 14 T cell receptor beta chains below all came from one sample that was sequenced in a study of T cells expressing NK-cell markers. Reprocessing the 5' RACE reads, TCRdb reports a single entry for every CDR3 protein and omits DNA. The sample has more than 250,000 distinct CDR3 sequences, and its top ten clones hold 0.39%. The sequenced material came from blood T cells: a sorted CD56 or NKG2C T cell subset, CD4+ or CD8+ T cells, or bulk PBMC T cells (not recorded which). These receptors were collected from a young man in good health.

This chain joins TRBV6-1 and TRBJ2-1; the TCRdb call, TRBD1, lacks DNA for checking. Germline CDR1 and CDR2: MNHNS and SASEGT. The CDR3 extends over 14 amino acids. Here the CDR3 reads CASSARTGYNEQFF.

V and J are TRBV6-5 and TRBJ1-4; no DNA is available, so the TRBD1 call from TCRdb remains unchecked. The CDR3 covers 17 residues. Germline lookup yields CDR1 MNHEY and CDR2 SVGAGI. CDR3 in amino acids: CASSYHSRGGRNEKLFF.

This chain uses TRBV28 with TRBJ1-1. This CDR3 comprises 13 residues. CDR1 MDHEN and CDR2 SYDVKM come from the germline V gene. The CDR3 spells CASSLSGVTEAFF.

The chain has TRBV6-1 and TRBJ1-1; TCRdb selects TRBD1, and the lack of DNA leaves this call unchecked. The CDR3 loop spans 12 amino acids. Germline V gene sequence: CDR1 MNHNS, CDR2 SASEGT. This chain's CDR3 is CASSGEGAGAFF.

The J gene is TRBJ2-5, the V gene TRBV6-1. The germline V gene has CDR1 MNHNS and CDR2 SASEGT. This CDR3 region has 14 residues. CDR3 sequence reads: CASSKISSRETQYF.

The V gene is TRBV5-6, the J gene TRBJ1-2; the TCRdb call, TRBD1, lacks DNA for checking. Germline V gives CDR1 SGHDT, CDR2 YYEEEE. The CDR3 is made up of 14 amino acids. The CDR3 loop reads CASSPGRVNYGYTF.

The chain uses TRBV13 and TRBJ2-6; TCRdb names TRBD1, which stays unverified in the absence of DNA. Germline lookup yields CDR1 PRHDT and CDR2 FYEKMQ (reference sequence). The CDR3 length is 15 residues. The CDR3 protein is CASSSTGTGANVLTF.

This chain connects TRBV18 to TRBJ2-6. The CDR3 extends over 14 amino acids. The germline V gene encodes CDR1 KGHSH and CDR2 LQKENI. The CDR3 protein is CASSSYSGANVLTF.

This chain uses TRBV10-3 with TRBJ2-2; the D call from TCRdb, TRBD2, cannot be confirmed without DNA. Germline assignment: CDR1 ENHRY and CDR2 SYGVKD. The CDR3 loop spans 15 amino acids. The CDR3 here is CAISVEGANTGELFF.

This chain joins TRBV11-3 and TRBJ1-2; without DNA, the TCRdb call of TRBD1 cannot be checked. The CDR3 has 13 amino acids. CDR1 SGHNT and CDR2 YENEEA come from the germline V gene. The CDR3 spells CASSERQGHGYTF.

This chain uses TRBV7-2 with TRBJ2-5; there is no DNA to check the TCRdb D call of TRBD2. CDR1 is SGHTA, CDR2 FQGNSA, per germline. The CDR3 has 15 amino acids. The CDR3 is CASSGEAGVRETQYF.

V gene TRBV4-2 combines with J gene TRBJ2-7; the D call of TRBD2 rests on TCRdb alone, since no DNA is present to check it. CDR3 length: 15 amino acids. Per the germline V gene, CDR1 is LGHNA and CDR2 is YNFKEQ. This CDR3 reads CASSQETSGSSKQYF.

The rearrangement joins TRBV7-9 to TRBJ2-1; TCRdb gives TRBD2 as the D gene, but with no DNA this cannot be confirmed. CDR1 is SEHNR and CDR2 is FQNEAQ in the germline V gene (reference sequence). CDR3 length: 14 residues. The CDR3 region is CASSFSSRGNEQFF.

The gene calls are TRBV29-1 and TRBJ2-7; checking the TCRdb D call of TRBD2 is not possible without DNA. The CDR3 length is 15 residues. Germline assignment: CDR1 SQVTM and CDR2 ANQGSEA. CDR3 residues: CSVVGGLAGPYEQYF.